This TCR beta chain was captured in a study of PD-1 and CTLA-4 blockade in melanoma. Sequenced by immunoSEQ multiplex PCR; TCRdb stores in-frame clones only, minus some. Of tens of thousands of clones in the sample, roughly 90% were seen once. This CDR3 comprises 17 residues. J gave up 1 base and V 5 bases, and 8 bases lay outside the gene matches. Germline V gene data show CDR1 as ENHRY and CDR2 as SYGVKD. This receptor was obtained from a human donor with melanoma. Material: CD8+ T cells from peripheral blood, obtained from a patient given anti-PD-1 treatment. J is TRBJ1-5 and V is TRBV10-3; 10 nucleotides match TRBD1. In nucleotides, the CDR3 is TGTGCCATCAGTCCCGGGACAGGGGCCTTAAGCAATCAGCCCCAGCATTTT. The encoded protein is CAISPGTGALSNQPQHF.